This TCR beta chain emerged from a study of blood T cell repertoires in COVID-19 (dated by TCRdb to 2019 to 2021). Turning to the overall study: Samples covering the acute and convalescent phases of COVID-19 were provided by collaborators in the United States, Italy and Spain. The prospective study material was composed of cDNA or gDNA derived from T cells, B-cell-depleted T cells, or PBMCs. Subjects who had been exposed to COVID-19, were actively infected with it, or had recovered from it provided the deeply sampled blood TCRbeta repertoires that made up the dataset. The repertoires were released in a freely available public database meant as a resource for research on the immune response to SARS-CoV-2. Samples came from the ongoing ImmuneRACE study (first 160 participants) plus 1,254 subjects from 6 global collaborators. Nearly every sample came with metadata listing a de-identified subject ID, COVID-19 status, age in years and sex. Where available, HLA class I and class II types were obtained from metadata supplied by the sample provider rather than from assay-based typing. Broader findings and caveats from the paper: The amount of clinical and demographic metadata varied by source and participant and was provided uncurated.

Whole blood was collected in K2EDTA tubes by collaborating institutions according to the institutions' own protocols. For TCRbeta analysis, collaborators shipped samples as frozen whole blood, isolated PBMCs, or DNA extracted from either of those sample types. As to this clone: This clone's antigen is unknown. There are no base qualities to consult, and no much larger clone falls within one base.

TCRbeta CDR3 regions were amplified from genomic DNA using the immunoSEQ Assay, a bias-controlled multiplex PCR. Turning to the authors' computational methods: The number of nucleated cells in each sample was estimated from the amplification of reference gene primers within the assay. To quantify the absolute abundance of each unique TCRbeta CDR3 rearrangement, sequence reads were collapsed and filtered. For each sample, productive Simpson clonality was calculated as the square root of Simpson's diversity index across productive rearrangements. Here the immuneACCESS table is served through TCRdb, limited to in-frame sequences with V and J called. Missing clones are a known gap in these copies; in checked studies unresolved V genes cover under half, and the rest lacks a known reason. V and J calls and clone size are given by that table; D and trimming were obtained from the DNA. A total of approximately 180,000 clones appear in this sample, approximately 85% of them only once. Jointly, the top ten make up roughly 9.2% of the sample.

The receptor was isolated from a woman aged 80 or older with acute or convalescent COVID-19. What was sequenced was peripheral blood.

CDR3 loop: CASSHAGGDNEQFF. The DNA sequence is as follows: TGTGCCAGCAGCCATGCGGGAGGGGACAATGAGCAGTTCTTC. The chain links TRBV4-2 with TRBJ2-1, with 9 junctional bases fitting TRBD2. Trimming leaves V shorter by 3 bases and J shorter by 5 bases, with the junction holding 2 bases beyond the gene matches. The CDR3 spans 14 residues, from the cysteine through the phenylalanine. Only the CDR3 DNA stays, 42 bases, in frame from base 1. Sequences LGHNA (CDR1) and YNFKEQ (CDR2) are obtained from the germline V gene.